The 21 T cell receptor beta chains reported below all come from one sample, sequenced in a study of T cell changes during pregnancy in multiple sclerosis. TCRdb's copy holds only in-frame clones and misses some; the assay was immunoSEQ multiplex PCR. The data contain approximately 79,000 clones, roughly 93% of them singletons. Sequencing was performed on peripheral blood, taken in the second trimester of pregnancy. These receptors all come from a female donor in good health, enrolled as a control in a pregnancy study.

J is TRBJ1-2 and V is TRBV9, with unresolved D. This CDR3 is built from 16 residues. V lost 0 bases, J lost 7 bases, and 19 bases lay in between. CDR1 is SGDLS, CDR2 YYNGEE, per germline. DNA for the CDR3: TGTGCCAGCAGCGTAGATGAAGAGGCGAGGTATGGTGGCTACACCTTC. Its translation is CASSVDEEARYGGYTF. The variable domain in full, with the rest retrieved from reference TRBV9 and TRBJ1-2, is DSGVTQTPKHLITATGQRVTLRCSPRSGDLSVYWYQQSLDQGLQFLIQYYNGEERAKGNILERFSAQQFPDLHSELNLSSLELGDSALYFCASSVDEEARYGGYTFGSGTRLTVV.

This sequence joins TRBV11-3 and TRBJ2-2; D perhaps matches TRBD1 (6 bases). The CDR3 is made up of 13 amino acids. The V gene lost 1 base and the J gene lost 6 bases, with 6 bases spanning the gap. Germline V gene lookup returns CDR1 SGHNT and CDR2 YENEEA. The CDR3 DNA is TGTGCCAGCAGCTTAGCAGGGGCCGGGGAGCTGTTTTTT. This encodes CASSLAGAGELFF.

The chain recombines TRBV10-2 with TRBJ2-7; 7 nucleotides agree with TRBD1. CDR1 is WSHSY, CDR2 SAAADI, per germline. The CDR3 spans 16 residues. The trim removed 3 bases at V and 4 bases at J, leaving 12 bases unmatched. The CDR3 DNA follows: TGCGCCAGCAGTGATAACTGGCGAAGGGGGCCTTACGAGCAGTACTTC. This gives the protein CASSDNWRRGPYEQYF.

The chain couples TRBV7-3 to TRBJ2-5; D is uncertain. V lost 4 bases and J 10 bases, leaving 16 bases between the germline ends. CDR3 length: 13 amino acids. Germline CDR1 is SGHTA and CDR2 is FQGTGA. The CDR3 region has the DNA TGTGCCAGCAGCTCAAGCACCGCGGATATCCAGTACTTC. Translation gives CASSSSTADIQYF.

The rearrangement uses TRBV7-9 and TRBJ2-7, with 8 bases fitting TRBD1. Germline CDR1 SEHNR, CDR2 FQNEAQ (reference sequence). V lost 5 bases to trimming and J lost 4 bases; unmatched junction nucleotides: 7. This CDR3 spans 14 amino acids. CDR3 in DNA: TGTGCCAGCAGCACAGGGGGGTCGGGGTACGAGCAGTACTTC. It codes for CASSTGGSGYEQYF.

The rearrangement uses TRBV7-3 and TRBJ2-1; 9 bases are a match to TRBD2. Germline V gene sequence: CDR1 SGHTA, CDR2 FQGTGA. Trimming took 6 bases from V and 7 from J; bases not matched to a gene: 10. The CDR3 totals 15 residues. In nucleotides, the CDR3 is TGTGCCAGCAGGCCCGCGGGGGGGCGGGTTAATGAGCAGTTCTTC. Translation: CASRPAGGRVNEQFF.

This chain joins TRBV30 and TRBJ2-2, with D uncertain. Per germline, CDR1 GTSNPN and CDR2 SVGIG (reference sequence). This CDR3 has 14 residues. Deletions cut 5 bases from V and 0 bases from J, with 10 bases between. In DNA, the CDR3 is TGTGCCTGGTATCGGTTTTCGAACACCGGGGAGCTGTTTTTT. This codes for CAWYRFSNTGELFF.

This chain uses TRBV7-6 with TRBJ2-5; possibly TRBD2 for D (5 bases). The CDR3 has 13 amino acids. V was clipped by 5 bases and J by 5 bases, with 12 bases between them. CDR1 SGHVS and CDR2 FNYEAQ come from the germline V gene. In DNA, the CDR3 is TGTGCCAGCAGCCCCCGAGGCGGGGAGACCCAGTACTTC. This codes for CASSPRGGETQYF.

The chain recombines TRBV4-3 with TRBJ1-2, with D perhaps matching TRBD1 (5 bases). The CDR3 spans 15 residues. The V end was cut by 0 bases, the J end by 8 bases, with 16 bases between. Germline V CDR1 and CDR2: LGHNA, YSLEER. CDR3 sequence (DNA): TGCGCCAGCAGCCAAGATCAGTATGGGACTAAGGGCTACACCTTC. Translating it yields CASSQDQYGTKGYTF.

This chain links TRBV7-2 with TRBJ1-2; a possible D gene is TRBD1 (5 bases). This CDR3 comprises 16 residues. Deletions cut 3 bases from V and 1 base from J, with 15 bases between. Germline CDR1 reads SGHTA; CDR2 reads FQGNSA. CDR3 loop: CASSFSWGRINYGYTF. CDR3 nucleotide sequence: TGTGCCAGCAGCTTCAGTTGGGGCAGAATTAACTATGGCTACACCTTC.

The chain employs TRBV4-1 and TRBJ2-1; TRBD2 matches at 8 bases. Germline CDR1 MGHRA, CDR2 YSYEKL. The CDR3 has 16 amino acids. The J segment lost 9 bases and the V segment lost 3 bases, leaving 13 bases of the junction unmatched. CDR3 bases: TGCGCCAGCAGCCAGACTGCTAGCGGGCCCTTCCCTGAGCAGTTCTTC. Translated, it gives CASSQTASGPFPEQFF.

The chain has TRBV11-2 and TRBJ2-3; 14 positions match TRBD2. CDR1 is SGHAT, CDR2 FQNNGV, per germline. V lost 3 bases and J lost 0; bases outside the gene matches: 5. The CDR3 has 18 residues. The CDR3 region is CASSFLTSGGVSTDTQYF. The CDR3 DNA reads as TGTGCCAGCAGCTTCCTGACTAGCGGGGGGGTAAGCACAGATACGCAGTATTTT.

The rearrangement joins TRBV14 to TRBJ1-2; D might be TRBD1 (5 bases). V was cut by 4 bases and J by 5 bases, with 14 bases left in between. Germline lookup yields CDR1 SGHDN and CDR2 FVKESK. The CDR3 consists of 14 residues. CDR3 protein: CASSPDSTPYGYTF. The CDR3 bases are TGTGCCAGCAGCCCTGACAGTACACCGTATGGCTACACCTTC.

The V and J genes are TRBV15 and TRBJ2-3; possible D gene TRBD1, 8 bases. The CDR3 runs to 17 residues. Trimming took 6 bases from V and 0 from J, leaving 19 bases between them. Per germline, CDR1 LNHNV and CDR2 YYDKDF (reference sequence). The CDR3 protein is CATRHRGGPPSTDTQYF. The CDR3 bases are TGTGCCACCAGGCACAGGGGGGGACCCCCTAGCACAGATACGCAGTATTTT.

The chain is built from TRBV12-5 and TRBJ1-1; 9 nucleotides line up with TRBD1. The V gene end was trimmed by 5 bases and the J gene end by 5 bases; junction bases not matched to a gene: 6. The CDR3 runs 14 residues. Germline CDR1 LGHNT, CDR2 FRNRAP. The CDR3 protein is CASGIGTGRTEAFF. DNA for the CDR3: TGTGCTAGTGGTATAGGGACAGGGAGGACTGAAGCTTTCTTT.

The rearrangement uses TRBV18 and TRBJ2-7, with D maybe TRBD2 (5 bases). The CDR3 extends over 13 amino acids. Germline V gives CDR1 KGHSH, CDR2 LQKENI. With 4 bases removed from V and 4 bases from J, the gap between germline ends came to 11 bases. In DNA, the CDR3 is TGTGCCAGCTCACTCCGGGATTCTTACGAGCAGTACTTC. Translating it yields CASSLRDSYEQYF.

The chain has TRBV5-6 and TRBJ1-4; no clear D. V was pared by 1 base and J by 8 bases, with 12 bases between. Germline CDR1 SGHDT, CDR2 YYEEEE. The CDR3 spans 14 residues. CDR3 amino acids: CASSLRSWSEKLFF. As DNA, the CDR3 is TGTGCCAGCAGCTTGCGGTCCTGGTCGGAAAAACTGTTTTTT.

J is TRBJ1-5 and V is TRBV27, with D unclear. Deletions cut 2 bases from V and 4 bases from J, with 6 bases between. Looked up from germline, CDR1 is MNHEY and CDR2 is SMNVEV (reference sequence). The CDR3 consists of 13 residues. The DNA of the CDR3 is TGTGCCAGCAGTTTACGGGAGAATCAGCCCCAGCATTTT. Amino acid sequence: CASSLRENQPQHF.

This clone is a singleton in its sample. V gene TRBV7-3 combines with J gene TRBJ2-2; D not certain. The germline gives CDR1 SGHTA, CDR2 FQGTGA. V was trimmed by 4 bases and J by 8 bases, leaving 14 bases between them. The CDR3 is 14 residues long. For the CDR3, the DNA is TGTGCCAGCAGCTCTTCTGAGCGACTGGGGGAGCTGTTTTTT. Its translation: CASSSSERLGELFF.

The J gene is TRBJ2-2, the V gene TRBV4-3, with TRBD2 identical over 8 bases. The CDR3 covers 15 residues. The junction had 10 bases not matched to a gene; V was cut back by 0 bases and J by 13 bases. Germline loops: CDR1 LGHNA, CDR2 YSLEER. The DNA for the CDR3 is TGCGCCAGCAGCCAAGAGCGGGGGGTTAAGCTCGCGCTGTTTTTT. This translates into CASSQERGVKLALFF.

The chain couples TRBV9 to TRBJ1-3; D perhaps matches TRBD1 (6 bases). This CDR3 spans 17 amino acids. Trimming removed 2 bases at V and 0 bases at J, with 15 bases between. Per the germline V gene, CDR1 is SGDLS and CDR2 is YYNGEE. The DNA of the CDR3 is TGTGCCAGCAGCGTGAATCCAGGGGTAGGCTCTGGAAACACCATATATTTT. Its translation is CASSVNPGVGSGNTIYF.